This TCR beta chain comes out of a study of blood T cell repertoires in COVID-19. The V gene lost 6 bases and the J gene lost 0 bases, with 15 bases spanning the gap. CDR3 length: 15 amino acids. Germline-derived CDR1 and CDR2 are LNHDA and SQIVND (reference sequence). The assay was immunoSEQ multiplex PCR, and TCRdb's table has in-frame clones only and misses some. The sample yields 250,000 to 400,000 clones, 90% seen once. The clonotype was recovered from a man between 60 and 75 years old who had recovered from COVID-19. The V call is TRBV19, the J call TRBJ2-7, with D possibly matching TRBD2 (5 bases). Input material: PBMCs or T cells enriched from blood (not recorded which). CDR3: CASRSGLTSSYEQYF. The CDR3 DNA follows: TGTGCCAGTAGGTCGGGGTTAACCAGCTCCTACGAGCAGTACTTC.